This note documents a single T cell receptor beta chain sequence. The sample belongs to a study of CD8+CD57+ T cells in acquired aplastic anemia. V lost 4 bases and J 8 bases, leaving 11 bases between the germline ends. The CDR3 spans 11 residues. CDR1 and CDR2 from the germline V gene are SQVTM and ANQGSEA. Profiling that covered TCR beta VDJ and CDR3 relied on genomic DNA as its template. From the reads, TCRdb called clonotypes with MiXCR, one entry per CDR3 protein. In the table there are some 64,000 distinct CDR3 sequences, around 50% of which are singletons. The source of this sequence is a human donor in good health, serving as a control. The specimen sequenced was sorted CD4+, CD8+, or CD8+CD57+ T cells (not recorded which) from PBMCs. The chain links TRBV29-1 to TRBJ1-2, with a tentative D call TRBD1 (5 bases). Here the CDR3 reads CSVVGGSGYTF. The DNA of the CDR3 is TGCAGCGTTGTCGGGGGGTCGGGCTACACCTTC.